This entry is about one T cell receptor beta chain. Antigen: not known. This sample was taken from a study of regulatory T cells in long-lasting Graves disease. Findings and limits, study-wide: Persistent Graves' patients showed less TCR diversity than newly diagnosed ones.

Time point here: persistent/refractory GD, antithyroid drugs over 5 years with positive TRAb. Preparation of the TCR library used RNA extracted from PBMCs. In this cohort, patients came from an endocrinology department located in Xi'an, China. A volume of around 9.9 milliliters of peripheral blood was collected in EDTA tubes. Researchers made TCR beta libraries by using iRepertoire HTBI primers and running Arm-PCR on CDR3 regions. TCRdb processed the multiplex PCR reads anew with MiXCR; each CDR3 protein has one entry. The repertoire consists of roughly 700,000 distinct CDR3 sequences, with 30% occurring once and the leading ten covering roughly 46%. CDR1 and CDR2 (germline): MNHNS, SASEGT. The V gene lost 5 bases and the J gene lost 2 bases, with 13 bases spanning the gap. The CDR3 loop spans 14 amino acids.

This TCR was recovered from a female donor with Graves disease. The J gene is TRBJ2-7, the V gene TRBV6-1; maybe TRBD2 (5 bases). The sequencing used peripheral blood mononuclear cells (PBMCs), collected when the disease was refractory, from a patient treated with antithyroid drugs. The CDR3 DNA reads TGTGCCAGCAGTCGCTTAGGGCGGGCCTACGAGCAGTACTTC. It is translated as CASSRLGRAYEQYF.